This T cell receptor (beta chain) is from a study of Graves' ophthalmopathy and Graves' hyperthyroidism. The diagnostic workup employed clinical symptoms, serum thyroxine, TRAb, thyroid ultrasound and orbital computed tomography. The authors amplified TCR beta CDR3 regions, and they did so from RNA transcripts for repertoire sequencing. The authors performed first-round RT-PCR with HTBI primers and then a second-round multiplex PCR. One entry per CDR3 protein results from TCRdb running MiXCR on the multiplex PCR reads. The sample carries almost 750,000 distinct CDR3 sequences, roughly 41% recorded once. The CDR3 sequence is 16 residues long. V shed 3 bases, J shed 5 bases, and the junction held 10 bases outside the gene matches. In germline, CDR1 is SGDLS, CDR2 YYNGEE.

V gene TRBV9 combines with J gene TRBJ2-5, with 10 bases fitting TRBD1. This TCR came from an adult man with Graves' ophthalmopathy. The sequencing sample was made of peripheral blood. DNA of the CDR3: TGTGCCAGCAGCGACGAGACCGGGACAGGGGCCGAGACCCAGTACTTC. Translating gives CASSDETGTGAETQYF. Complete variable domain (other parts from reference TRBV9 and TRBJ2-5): DSGVTQTPKHLITATGQRVTLRCSPRSGDLSVYWYQQSLDQGLQFLIQYYNGEERAKGNILERFSAQQFPDLHSELNLSSLELGDSALYFCASSDETGTGAETQYFGPGTRLLVL.